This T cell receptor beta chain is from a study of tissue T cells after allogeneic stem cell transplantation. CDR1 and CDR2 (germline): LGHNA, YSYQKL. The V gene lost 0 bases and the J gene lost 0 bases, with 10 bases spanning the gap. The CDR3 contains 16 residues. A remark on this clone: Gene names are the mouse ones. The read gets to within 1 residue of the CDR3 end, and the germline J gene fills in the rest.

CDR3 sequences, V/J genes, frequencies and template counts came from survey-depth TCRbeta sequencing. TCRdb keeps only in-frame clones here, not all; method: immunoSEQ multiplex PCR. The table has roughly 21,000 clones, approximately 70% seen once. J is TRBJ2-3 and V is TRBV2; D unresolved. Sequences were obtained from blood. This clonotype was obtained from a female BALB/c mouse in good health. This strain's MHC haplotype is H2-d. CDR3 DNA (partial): TGTGCCAGCAGCCAAGACCGGGCGCCTAGTGCAGAAACGCTGTAT. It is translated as CASSQDRAPSAETLY. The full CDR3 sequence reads CASSQDRAPSAETLYF.